The 27 T cell receptor beta chains given below trace back to one sample, sequenced in a study of blood T cell repertoires in COVID-19. TCRdb's table, derived via immunoSEQ multiplex PCR, lists solely in-frame clones and lacks some. The repertoire holds fewer than 350,000 clones, with around nine tenths as singletons. The specimen sequenced was peripheral blood. The source is a man aged 35-49 years with active or convalescent COVID-19.

The J gene is TRBJ2-3, the V gene TRBV7-2, with 7 bases matching TRBD2. The CDR3 is 15 amino acids. Germline CDR1 SGHTA, CDR2 FQGNSA. Trimming at V came to 0 bases and at J to 3 bases, leaving 3 bases not matched to a gene. CDR3 loop: CASSLALGGTDTQYF. CDR3 nucleotides: TGTGCCAGCAGCTTAGCGCTGGGGGGGACAGATACGCAGTATTTT.

Points on this clone: An end of the junction differs from the germline gene, which may be a read error. The chain has TRBV7-9 and TRBJ1-5; D is ambiguous. The CDR3 has 15 amino acids. Germline lookup yields CDR1 SEHNR and CDR2 FQNEAQ (reference sequence). The CDR3 DNA sequence: TGTGCCAGCAGCCATGACGCGGGTAGCGATCAGCCCCAGCATTTT. This encodes CASSHDAGSDQPQHF.

The chain is built from TRBV5-4 and TRBJ2-1, with TRBD1 as a possible D gene (5 bases). Per germline, CDR1 SGHNT and CDR2 YYREEE (reference sequence). The CDR3 loop spans 16 amino acids. V lost 1 base to trimming and J lost 0 bases, with 11 bases between them. CDR3 nucleotides: TGTGCCAGCAGCTTGAGTATAGGGGTCTCCTACAATGAGCAGTTCTTC. It yields the protein CASSLSIGVSYNEQFF.

The chain combines TRBV7-2 with TRBJ1-2; TRBD1 might be the D (5 bases). V lost 2 bases and J 4 bases, leaving 23 bases between the germline ends. The CDR3 runs 18 residues. The V gene's germline CDR1 is SGHTA and CDR2 FQGNSA. CDR3 sequence (DNA): TGTGCCAGCAGCTTAACCGTGGGGCGCCTGGCGAAGGGCTATGGCTACACCTTC. Translating gives CASSLTVGRLAKGYGYTF.

This sequence joins TRBV10-2 and TRBJ1-5, with D tentatively TRBD1 (5 bases). Germline CDR1 WSHSY, CDR2 SAAADI. The length of the CDR3 is 13 residues. V was shortened by 2 bases and J by 6 bases, with 8 bases between the two germline ends. CDR3 sequence: CASSEGAAQPQHF. CDR3 coding DNA: TGCGCCAGCAGTGAGGGGGCAGCTCAGCCCCAGCATTTT.

The chain employs TRBV28 and TRBJ2-1; 7 bases line up with TRBD1. Per germline, CDR1 MDHEN and CDR2 SYDVKM. The CDR3 covers 15 residues. The trim removed 5 bases at V and 7 bases at J, leaving 11 bases unmatched. As DNA, the CDR3 is TGTGCCAGCAGTCCACTTGACAGGGTACTAAATGAGCAGTTCTTC. It is translated as CASSPLDRVLNEQFF.

DNA of the CDR3: TGTGCCACAGTAGGGGGGGGGAGGAACGAGCAGTACTTC. Residues: CATVGGGRNEQYF. The rearrangement joins TRBV10-3 to TRBJ2-7, with D possibly being TRBD2 (7 bases). Trimming left V 10 bases short and J 5 bases short, with 18 bases between. Germline V gene lookup returns CDR1 ENHRY and CDR2 SYGVKD. The length of the CDR3 is 13 residues.

The table lists this clone with a count of one. CDR3 nucleotide sequence: TGTGCCTGGGGCGACCAGGGCGCCCGGCCCCAGCATTTT. This sequence encodes CAWGDQGARPQHF. The V call is TRBV30, the J call TRBJ1-5; possibly TRBD1 for D (5 bases). The CDR3 spans 13 residues. Germline V gives CDR1 GTSNPN, CDR2 SVGIG (reference sequence). V gave up 5 bases and J gave up 9 bases, with 17 bases separating them.

The rearrangement uses TRBV24-1 and TRBJ2-3, with 8 positions matching TRBD1. Germline CDR1 and CDR2: KGHDR and SFDVKD. Trimming removed 2 bases from V and 6 bases from J; junction bases left unmatched: 6. The CDR3 runs 15 residues. Here the CDR3 DNA reads TGTGCCACCAGTGATTCGCGACAGGGGACGGATACGCAGTATTTT. Its translation: CATSDSRQGTDTQYF.

V gene TRBV10-3 combines with J gene TRBJ2-3, with a possible D match to TRBD2 (5 bases). With 7 bases removed from V and 0 bases from J, the gap between germline ends came to 14 bases. The germline CDR1 and CDR2 sequences are ENHRY and SYGVKD. This CDR3 has 15 amino acids. This chain's CDR3 is CAITSGISSTDTQYF. The CDR3 coding sequence is TGTGCCATCACCAGCGGAATATCTAGCACAGATACGCAGTATTTT.

This chain uses TRBV28 with TRBJ2-7; TRBD2 is a possible D gene (6 bases). V lost 3 bases and J 1 base, leaving 16 bases between the germline ends. The V gene's germline CDR1 is MDHEN and CDR2 SYDVKM. The CDR3 length is 16 residues. The CDR3 coding sequence is TGTGCCAGCAGTTTCCCGCCGCGGGGCCCTTCCTACGAGCAGTACTTC. This codes for CASSFPPRGPSYEQYF.

The V call is TRBV7-2, the J call TRBJ2-1, with 8 bases lining up with TRBD1. This CDR3 has 15 amino acids. Germline V gene sequence: CDR1 SGHTA, CDR2 FQGNSA. Trimming at V came to 2 bases and at J to 7 bases, leaving 7 bases not matched to a gene. The CDR3, as DNA: TGTGCCAGCAGCTTAACTCTGGACAGGGAAAATGAGCAGTTCTTC. The encoded protein is CASSLTLDRENEQFF. The variable domain in full, with the rest retrieved from reference TRBV7-2 and TRBJ2-1, is GAGVSQSPSNKVTEKGKDVELRCDPISGHTALYWYRQSLGQGLEFLIYFQGNSAPDKSGLPSDRFSAERTGGSVSTLTIQRTQQEDSAVYLCASSLTLDRENEQFFGPGTRLTVL.

The chain couples TRBV11-3 to TRBJ1-1, with D possibly TRBD1 on 5 matching bases. The CDR3 consists of 14 residues. Looked up from germline, CDR1 is SGHNT and CDR2 is YENEEA. V lost 1 base to trimming and J lost 1 base, with 7 bases between them. The CDR3 region is CASSLGGRNTEAFF. The CDR3 DNA is TGTGCCAGCAGCTTAGGGGGCAGGAACACTGAAGCTTTCTTT.

The chain uses TRBV7-2 and TRBJ2-5; the match to TRBD2 covers 7 bases. Germline CDR1 and CDR2: SGHTA and FQGNSA. This CDR3 is 14 amino acids long. With V trimmed by 4 bases and J by 2 bases, 4 bases remained unmatched. Written as DNA, the CDR3 is TGTGCCAGCAGCTCTTTGGGGGGGCAAGAGACCCAGTACTTC. Its translation is CASSSLGGQETQYF.

The DNA of the CDR3 is TGTGCCAGCTTGAAGCGGGGACCAGGACCGGCCAATGAGCAGTTCTTC. It yields the protein CASLKRGPGPANEQFF. The rearrangement links TRBV11-2 to TRBJ2-1, with 7 bases identical to TRBD2. Germline loops: CDR1 SGHAT, CDR2 FQNNGV. Trimming cost V 8 bases and J 6 bases; bases outside gene matches: 16. This CDR3 contains 16 residues. The full variable domain, rest sourced from reference TRBV11-2 and TRBJ2-1, is EAGVAQSPRYKIIEKRQSVAFWCNPISGHATLYWYQQILGQGPKLLIQFQNNGVVDDSQLPKDRFSAERLKGVDSTLKIQPAKLEDSAVYLCASLKRGPGPANEQFFGPGTRLTVL.

On this clone: One end of the junction fails to match germline, which may point to a read error. V and J are TRBV30 and TRBJ2-5; 9 bases map to TRBD2. The germline V gene encodes CDR1 GTSNPN and CDR2 SVGIG (reference sequence). This CDR3 has 15 residues. The CDR3 DNA reads TGTGCCCGGAGTGTACGTGGGACTAGCAGAGAGACCCAGTACTTC. This translates into CARSVRGTSRETQYF.

The chain is built from TRBV11-3 and TRBJ2-2; D is perhaps TRBD1 (6 bases). The CDR3 sequence is 18 residues long. CDR1 and CDR2 from the germline V gene are SGHNT and YENEEA. V lost 0 bases and J lost 6, with 20 bases in between. The CDR3 bases are TGTGCCAGCAGCTTAGATACCCGCGTGGGGGCAAGGGCCGGGGAGCTGTTTTTT. Amino acids: CASSLDTRVGARAGELFF.

This rearrangement joins TRBV4-1 to TRBJ1-2; TRBD1 is a possible D gene (6 bases). Germline lookup yields CDR1 MGHRA and CDR2 YSYEKL. V lost 3 bases and J lost 6, with 14 bases in between. The CDR3 has 14 residues. The CDR3 here is CASSQEYRDHGYTF. The CDR3 region has the DNA TGCGCCAGCAGCCAGGAGTACAGGGATCATGGCTACACCTTC.

The gene calls are TRBV6-6 and TRBJ1-5, with 7 bases lining up with TRBD1. J lost 4 bases, V lost 7 bases, and 7 bases had no gene match. The CDR3 runs 14 residues. Germline loops: CDR1 MNHNY, CDR2 SVGAGI (reference sequence). CDR3 residues: CASTQGRGNQPQHF. Here the CDR3 DNA reads TGTGCCAGCACCCAAGGCAGGGGGAATCAGCCCCAGCATTTT.

The chain is built from TRBV23-1 and TRBJ1-5; no reliable D call. TRBV23-1 is labeled an ORF, and its function is uncertain. Trimming took off 11 bases at V and 9 bases at J, with 20 bases between the two ends. The CDR3 sequence is 13 residues long. CDR3: CAGEGGPKSPQHF. The CDR3 nucleotides read TGCGCCGGAGAGGGAGGCCCCAAATCGCCCCAGCATTTT.

The count of this clone is one. The genes are TRBV27 and TRBJ2-7; 9 bases match TRBD1. J was trimmed by 4 bases and V by 3 bases; bases with no gene match: 7. This CDR3 has 15 amino acids. Germline values: CDR1 MNHEY, CDR2 SMNVEV (reference sequence). The CDR3 spells CASSFIGQGLYEQYF. Written as DNA, the CDR3 is TGTGCCAGCAGTTTTATAGGACAGGGGCTTTACGAGCAGTACTTC.

J is TRBJ2-1 and V is TRBV2, with D hard to call. CDR1 is SNHLY and CDR2 is FYNNEI in the germline V gene. Trimming shortened V by 10 bases and J by 1 base, and 8 bases separated the two germline ends. CDR3 length: 12 residues. The CDR3 reads CAKSSSYNEQFF. CDR3 DNA sequence: TGTGCCAAGAGCTCTTCCTACAATGAGCAGTTCTTC. Looking up the rest from reference TRBV2 and TRBJ2-1 gives the full variable domain: EPEVTQTPSHQVTQMGQEVILRCVPISNHLYFYWYRQILGQKVEFLVSFYNNEISEKSEIFDDQFSVERPDGSNFTLKIRSTKLEDSAMYFCAKSSSYNEQFFGPGTRLTVL.

The J gene is TRBJ2-1, the V gene TRBV5-4, with 8 bases fitting TRBD2. The CDR3 runs 17 residues. In germline, CDR1 is SGHNT, CDR2 YYREEE (reference sequence). V shed 0 bases and J 0 bases; nucleotides not matched to a gene: 5. CDR3 DNA: TGTGCCAGCAGCTTGGTCGGGGGGGGGTTCTCCTACAATGAGCAGTTCTTC. Its protein is CASSLVGGGFSYNEQFF.

This sequence joins TRBV9 and TRBJ2-7; D might be TRBD2 (6 bases). The CDR3 is 13 residues long. Germline CDR1 reads SGDLS; CDR2 reads YYNGEE. Trimming took 0 bases from V and 7 from J, leaving 11 bases between them. CDR3 loop: CASSVVEGWEQYF. The DNA of the CDR3 is TGTGCCAGCAGCGTAGTGGAGGGGTGGGAGCAGTACTTC.

This clone occurred a few times. V is TRBV28 and J is TRBJ1-5; TRBD1 is a possible D gene (5 bases). V was pared by 2 bases and J by 4 bases, with 18 bases between. CDR1 is MDHEN, CDR2 SYDVKM, per germline. This CDR3 contains 17 residues. This CDR3 is CASSLVGTYEWNQPQHF. CDR3 DNA sequence: TGTGCCAGCAGTTTAGTCGGGACTTATGAATGGAATCAGCCCCAGCATTTT. The entire variable domain, with the rest obtained from reference TRBV28 and TRBJ1-5, is as follows: DVKVTQSSRYLVKRTGEKVFLECVQDMDHENMFWYRQDPGLGLRLIYFSYDVKMKEKGDIPEGYSVSREKKERFSLILESASTNQTSMYLCASSLVGTYEWNQPQHFGDGTRLSIL.

V is TRBV29-1 and J is TRBJ2-3; D not certain. The V end was cut by 4 bases, the J end by 0 bases, with 8 bases between. This CDR3 has 13 residues. Germline V gene sequence: CDR1 SQVTM, CDR2 ANQGSEA. The CDR3, as DNA: TGCAGCGTTGCGGTATCTAGCACAGATACGCAGTATTTT. Translated: CSVAVSSTDTQYF.

The chain employs TRBV30 and TRBJ1-1; D uncertain. V lost 1 base and J 0 bases, leaving 6 bases between the germline ends. This CDR3 has 13 residues. The germline CDR1 and CDR2 sequences are GTSNPN and SVGIG (reference sequence). The CDR3 region is CAWSAAVNTEAFF. The CDR3 DNA reads TGTGCCTGGAGTGCGGCGGTGAACACTGAAGCTTTCTTT.